The clone carrying this TCR beta chain was seen repeatedly, ten times or more. No antigen is known for it. V trimming: 4 bases; J trimming: 8 bases; junction bases outside the gene matches: 7. In germline, CDR1 is DFQATT, CDR2 SNEGSKA (reference sequence). This CDR3 is 14 amino acids long. The sample belongs to a study of CD8 T cells in ankylosing spondylitis. Findings and caveats of the study: It appeared that ankylosing spondylitis blood was characterized by a TCR beta motif of fewer than 10 highly homologous variants. Matched ankylosing spondylitis synovial fluid reportedly contained a significantly enriched population of disease-linked clones.

The TCR beta libraries were generated through quantitative 5'-RACE incorporating molecular barcodes. TCRdb re-analysed the 5' RACE reads in MiXCR, keeping a single row per CDR3 protein. The sample holds roughly 250,000 distinct CDR3 sequences, approximately 10% seen once. Sequenced sample: blood, either unsorted or a sorted T cell fraction (not recorded which). This sequence was found in a male donor with ankylosing spondylitis or in good health (not recorded which). The chain joins TRBV20-1 to TRBJ1-4, with 10 bases identical to TRBD1. The chain's CDR3 is CSATRQGALEKLFF. The CDR3 coding sequence is TGCAGTGCTACTAGACAGGGGGCCTTGGAAAAACTGTTTTTT.